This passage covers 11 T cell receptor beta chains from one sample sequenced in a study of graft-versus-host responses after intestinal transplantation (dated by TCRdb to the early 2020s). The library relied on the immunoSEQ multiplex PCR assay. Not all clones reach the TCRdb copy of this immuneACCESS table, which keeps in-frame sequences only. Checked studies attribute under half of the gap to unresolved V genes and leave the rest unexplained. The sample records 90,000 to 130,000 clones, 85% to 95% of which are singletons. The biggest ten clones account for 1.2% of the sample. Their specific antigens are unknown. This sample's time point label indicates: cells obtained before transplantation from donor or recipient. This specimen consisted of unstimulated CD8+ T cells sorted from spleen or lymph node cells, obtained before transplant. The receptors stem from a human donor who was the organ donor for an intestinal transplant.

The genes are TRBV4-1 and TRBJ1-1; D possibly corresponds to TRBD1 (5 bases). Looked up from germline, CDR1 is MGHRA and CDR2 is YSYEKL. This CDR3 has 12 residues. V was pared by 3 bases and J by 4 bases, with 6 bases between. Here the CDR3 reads CASSQGPTEAFF. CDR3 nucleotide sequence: TGCGCCAGCAGCCAGGGACCCACTGAAGCTTTCTTT.

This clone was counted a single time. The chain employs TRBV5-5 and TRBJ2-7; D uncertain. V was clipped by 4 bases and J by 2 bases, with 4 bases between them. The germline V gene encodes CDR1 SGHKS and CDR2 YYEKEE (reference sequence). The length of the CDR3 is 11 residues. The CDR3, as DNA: TGTGCCAGCAGCGATGCCTACGAGCAGTACTTC. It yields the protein CASSDAYEQYF.

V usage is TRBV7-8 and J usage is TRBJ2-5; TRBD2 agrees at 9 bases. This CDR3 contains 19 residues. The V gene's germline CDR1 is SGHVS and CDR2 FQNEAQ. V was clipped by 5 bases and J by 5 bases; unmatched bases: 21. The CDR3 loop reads CASSNRGRLADRQVETQYF. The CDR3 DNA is TGTGCCAGCAGCAATAGGGGTAGACTAGCGGATAGACAGGTGGAGACCCAGTACTTC. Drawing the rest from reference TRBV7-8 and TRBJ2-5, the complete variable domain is GAGVSQSPRYKVAKRGQDVALRCDPISGHVSLFWYQQALGQGPEFLTYFQNEAQLDKSGLPSDRFFAERPEGSVSTLKIQRTQQEDSAVYLCASSNRGRLADRQVETQYFGPGTRLLVL.

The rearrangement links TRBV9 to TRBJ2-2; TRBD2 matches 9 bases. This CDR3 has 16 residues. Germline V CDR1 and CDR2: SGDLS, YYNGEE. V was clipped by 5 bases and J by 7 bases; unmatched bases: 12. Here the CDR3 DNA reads TGTGCCAGCAGTGACTCGGTAGCGGGAGATTTCGGGGAGCTGTTTTTT. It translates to CASSDSVAGDFGELFF.

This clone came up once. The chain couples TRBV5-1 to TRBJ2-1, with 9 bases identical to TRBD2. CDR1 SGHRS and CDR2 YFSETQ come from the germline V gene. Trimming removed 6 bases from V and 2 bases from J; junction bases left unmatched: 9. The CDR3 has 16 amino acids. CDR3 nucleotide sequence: TGCGCCAGCAACACTGGGACTAGCCGTCCCTACAATGAGCAGTTCTTC. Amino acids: CASNTGTSRPYNEQFF.

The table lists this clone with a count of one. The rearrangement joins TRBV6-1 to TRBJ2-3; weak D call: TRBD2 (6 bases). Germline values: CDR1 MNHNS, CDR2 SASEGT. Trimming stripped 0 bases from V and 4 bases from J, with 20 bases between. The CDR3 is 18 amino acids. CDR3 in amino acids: CASSEALSPGDWPDTQYF. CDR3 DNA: TGTGCCAGCAGTGAAGCGCTAAGTCCGGGGGACTGGCCAGATACGCAGTATTTT.

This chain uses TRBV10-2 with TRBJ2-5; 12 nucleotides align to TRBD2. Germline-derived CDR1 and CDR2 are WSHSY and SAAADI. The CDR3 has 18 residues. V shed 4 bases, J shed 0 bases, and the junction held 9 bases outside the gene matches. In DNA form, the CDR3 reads TGCGCCAGCAGTGTTACTAGCGGGAGGACCCTGTACCAAGAGACCCAGTACTTC. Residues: CASSVTSGRTLYQETQYF.

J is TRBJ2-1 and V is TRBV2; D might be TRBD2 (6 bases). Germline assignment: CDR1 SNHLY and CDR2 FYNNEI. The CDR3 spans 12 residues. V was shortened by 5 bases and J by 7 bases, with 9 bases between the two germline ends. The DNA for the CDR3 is TGTGCCAGCAGTTCGGGACTTAATGAGCAGTTCTTC. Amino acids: CASSSGLNEQFF.

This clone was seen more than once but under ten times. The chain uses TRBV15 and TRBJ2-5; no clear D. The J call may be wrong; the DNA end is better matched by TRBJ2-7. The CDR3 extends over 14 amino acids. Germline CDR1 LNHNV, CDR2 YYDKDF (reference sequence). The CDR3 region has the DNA TGTGCCACCAGCAGAGAGGGTATAGGCTACGAGCAGTACTTC. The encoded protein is CATSREGIGYEQYF.

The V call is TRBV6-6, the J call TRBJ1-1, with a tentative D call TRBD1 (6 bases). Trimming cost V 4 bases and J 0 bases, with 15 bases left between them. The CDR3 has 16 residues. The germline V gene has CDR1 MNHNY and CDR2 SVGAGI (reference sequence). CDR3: CASSSAPQGMNTEAFF. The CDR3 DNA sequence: TGTGCCAGCAGTTCGGCCCCACAGGGAATGAACACTGAAGCTTTCTTT.

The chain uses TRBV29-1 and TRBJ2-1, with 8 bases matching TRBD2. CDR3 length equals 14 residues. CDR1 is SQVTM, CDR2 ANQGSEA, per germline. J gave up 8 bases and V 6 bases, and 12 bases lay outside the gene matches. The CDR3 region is CSVLGPGLVDEQFF. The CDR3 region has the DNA TGCAGCGTCCTCGGGCCGGGACTAGTGGATGAGCAGTTCTTC.